Described below is a single T cell receptor beta chain sequence and its context. Its antigen is currently unknown. This record belongs to a study of T cells in localized non-small cell lung cancer. CDR3 length: 15 residues. Trimming at V came to 5 bases and at J to 3 bases, leaving 6 bases not matched to a gene. Germline V lookup: CDR1 SGHRS, CDR2 YFSETQ. General study results and limits: Analysis by sequencing included only one tumor region, so heterogeneity remains possible.

Here immunoSEQ multiplex PCR was the method, and the copy in TCRdb shows in-frame clones only, minus some. In the table there are 70,000 to 75,000 clones, roughly 83% of which are singletons. Source: peripheral blood, taken before any cancer treatment. The origin of this receptor is a female donor at least 60 years old with stage I lung adenocarcinoma. The chain links TRBV5-1 to TRBJ2-7, with 12 nucleotides matching TRBD2. CDR3 sequence (DNA): TGCGCCAGCAGTCGATCTAGCGGGAGGGACTACGAGCAGTACTTC. It translates to CASSRSSGRDYEQYF.